This TCR beta chain was captured by sequencing in a study of T cell changes during pregnancy in multiple sclerosis. Libraries were prepared by immunoSEQ multiplex PCR; TCRdb keeps only in-frame clonotypes and omits some of them. The table records some 64,000 clones, 70% to 90% of them present only once. Germline CDR1 reads GTSNPN; CDR2 reads SVGIG (reference sequence). V shed 8 bases and J shed 4 bases, with 6 bases lying between them. The CDR3 contains 9 residues. This clonotype was sampled from a female donor in good health, enrolled as a control in a pregnancy study. The rearrangement links TRBV30 to TRBJ2-7; no firm D call. The source was peripheral blood, collected in the first trimester of pregnancy. CDR3 amino acids: CAAEYEQYF. As DNA, the CDR3 is TGTGCCGCCGAGTACGAGCAGTACTTC.